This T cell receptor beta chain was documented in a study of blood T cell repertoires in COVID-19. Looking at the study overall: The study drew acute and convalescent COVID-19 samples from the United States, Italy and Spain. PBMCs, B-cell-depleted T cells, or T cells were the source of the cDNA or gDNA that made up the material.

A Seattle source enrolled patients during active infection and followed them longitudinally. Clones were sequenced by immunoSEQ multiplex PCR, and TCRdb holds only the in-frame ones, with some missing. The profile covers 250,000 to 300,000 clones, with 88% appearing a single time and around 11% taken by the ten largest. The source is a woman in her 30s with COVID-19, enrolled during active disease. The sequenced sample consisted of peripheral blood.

The CDR3 nucleotides read TGTGCCAGCTCACTTGGTGAGAACACTGAAGCTTTCTTT. It yields the protein CASSLGENTEAFF. The chain has TRBV2 and TRBJ1-1; no clear D gene. The CDR3 has 13 residues. The V gene's germline CDR1 is SNHLY and CDR2 FYNNEI. Trimming shortened V by 8 bases and J by 1 base, and 11 bases separated the two germline ends.